These T cell receptor beta chains were read from a single sample in a study of CD4 T cell repertoires in COVID-19. Sequencing was performed with immunoSEQ multiplex PCR; in TCRdb, only in-frame clones are kept and a portion is missing. The sample holds 20,000 to 30,000 clones, over 90% seen once. This specimen was circulating follicular helper CD4+ T cells (cTfh) from blood, taken before the COVID-19 pandemic. These receptors came from a human donor who had COVID-19. The CDR3 runs from the conserved cysteine through the conserved F or W. D genes are given only for firm matches. Expanded clones get a size class; other rows say once, few or many, or leave the size out.

.	TRBV5-1	.	TRBJ1-3	TGCGCCAGCAGCTTGGGATACTCCTCTGGAAACACCATATATTTT	CASSLGYSSGNTIYF
.	TRBV28	.	TRBJ1-2	TGTGCCAGCAGCTGGGGGCTTTTGGGGGCGGGTGGCTACACCTTC	CASSWGLLGAGGYTF
.	TRBV29-1	.	TRBJ2-1	TGCAGCGTTGAAACGCGGGTCGGGTACAATGAGCAGTTCTTC	CSVETRVGYNEQFF
.	TRBV30	TRBD2	TRBJ2-7	TGTGCCTGGAGTGTAAGTGGGACTAGTAGGTCCGACGAGCAGTACTTC	CAWSVSGTSRSDEQYF
once	TRBV6-1	TRBD1	TRBJ2-7	TGTGCCAGCAACAGGGGGATTAGTTCCTACGAGCAGTACTTC	CASNRGISSYEQYF
.	TRBV15	TRBD2	TRBJ2-7	TGTGCCACCAGCAGAGGGGGACTAGCGTCCCACGAGCAGTACTTC	CATSRGGLASHEQYF
.	TRBV5-1	TRBD2	TRBJ2-2	TGCGCCAGCAGACCCGGGACTAGCGGGGGAGGGGAGCTGTTTTTT	CASRPGTSGGGELFF
.	TRBV19	.	TRBJ1-5	TGTGCCAGTAGTATAGATATAAGCATTTGGAGCAATCAGCCCCAGCATTTT	CASSIDISIWSNQPQHF
.	TRBV5-4	.	TRBJ2-1	TGTGCCAGCAGCCCCGGACGGGAGTTCTACAATGAGCAGTTCTTC	CASSPGREFYNEQFF
.	TRBV6-5	.	TRBJ1-6	TGTGCCAGCAAGTTAAGGGGGGGTTCACCCCTCCACTTT	CASKLRGGSPLHF
.	TRBV18	TRBD2	TRBJ2-1	TGTGCCAGCTCACCACCCCTAGCGGGGTCGCCCGGGTACAATGAGCAGTTCTTC	CASSPPLAGSPGYNEQFF
.	TRBV7-3	.	TRBJ2-2	TGTGCCAGCAGCGCCCAGCCCGGGGTCTCCACCGGGGAGCTGTTTTTT	CASSAQPGVSTGELFF
once	TRBV21-1	.	TRBJ1-2	TGTGCCAGCAGCAAAGGGGGCAGGGAATATCCCTACACCTTC	CASSKGGREYPYTF
once	TRBV4-2	.	TRBJ2-2	TGTGCCAGCAGCTGGCGCCAGGCCACCGGGGAGCTGTTTTTT	CASSWRQATGELFF
.	TRBV7-9	.	TRBJ1-1	TGTGCCAGCAGCATGGGACTAGTTCCAGGGTACACTGAAGCTTTCTTT	CASSMGLVPGYTEAFF
.	TRBV5-6	.	TRBJ2-2	TGTGCCAGCAGCATGGGACACCTTCAGTCTAACACCGGGGAGCTGTTTTTT	CASSMGHLQSNTGELFF
.	TRBV6-1	TRBD2	TRBJ2-1	TGTGCCAGCAGTGAAGAAGGGACTAGGAGGTACAATGAGCAGTTCTTC	CASSEEGTRRYNEQFF
.	TRBV5-1	TRBD1	TRBJ1-2	TGCGCCAGCAGCCCCGACAGGGGAGCTAACTATGGCTACACCTTC	CASSPDRGANYGYTF
.	TRBV18	.	TRBJ2-7	TGTGCCAGCTCCCACGCCCCCCCCGGGGGGCGCGACGAGCAGTACTTC	CASSHAPPGGRDEQYF
.	TRBV23-1	TRBD1	TRBJ1-3	TGCGCCAGCAGTCTTAGTTTGATCGACAGGGATTCTGGAAACACCATATATTTT	CASSLSLIDRDSGNTIYF
.	TRBV7-9	.	TRBJ2-3	TGTGCCAGCAGCTCCGGGATGGGACACACAGATACGCAGTATTTT	CASSSGMGHTDTQYF
once	TRBV28	.	TRBJ2-7	TGTGCCAGCAGCGGACAGCCTTCTTTGGGGCAGTACTTC	CASSGQPSLGQYF
.	TRBV10-1	TRBD2	TRBJ2-2	TGCGCCAGCACTGGCCGACTGGGACGGGTAGGACTAGCGGGAGGCGGAACGAACACCGGGGAGCTGTTTTTT	CASTGRLGRVGLAGGGTNTGELFF
.	TRBV5-1	.	TRBJ2-7	TGCGCCAGCAGCTTAAATCCTATGCCCTACGAGCAGTACTTC	CASSLNPMPYEQYF
.	TRBV19	.	TRBJ1-2	TGTGCCAGTACCCCGGACACCGGCAACTATGGCTACACCTTC	CASTPDTGNYGYTF
.	TRBV23-1	TRBD1	TRBJ2-7	TGCGCCAGCAGTCAAGGGACAGGGCTGTACGAGCAGTACTTC	CASSQGTGLYEQYF
.	TRBV11-2	TRBD1	TRBJ2-5	TGTGCCAGCAGACAACAGGGGATGAGACAAGAGACCCAGTACTTC	CASRQQGMRQETQYF
once	TRBV7-8	TRBD1	TRBJ1-3	TGTGCCAGCAGCCTCGGGACAGGGGGCGGAAACACCATATATTTT	CASSLGTGGGNTIYF
.	TRBV7-8	TRBD1	TRBJ2-5	TGTGCCAGCAACGGGGACAGGGTGGCGACCCAGTACTTC	CASNGDRVATQYF
once	TRBV28	TRBD1	TRBJ1-1	TGTGCCAGTTCGGACAGGGGAGCAGGAAGGAACACTGAAGCTTTCTTT	CASSDRGAGRNTEAFF
.	TRBV5-1	TRBD1	TRBJ1-5	TGCGCCAGCAGCGTAGGGACAGGGGGCCATCAGCCCCAGCATTTT	CASSVGTGGHQPQHF
.	TRBV11-2	.	TRBJ2-5	TGTGCCAGCAGCCAGTTTAGAGGCGCAGAGACCCAGTACTTC	CASSQFRGAETQYF
.	TRBV30	.	TRBJ1-2	TGTGCCTGGAGAAAAGGGGCCGACTATGGCTACACCTTC	CAWRKGADYGYTF
.	TRBV6-1	.	TRBJ1-5	TGTGCCAGTGCGGGGGGGATCAATCAGCCCCAGCATTTT	CASAGGINQPQHF
few	TRBV19	TRBD2	TRBJ2-1	TGTGCCAGTCGGAAGCGGGGCTCTAACAATGAGCAGTTCTTC	CASRKRGSNNEQFF
.	TRBV6-6	.	TRBJ2-3	TGTGCCAGCCGGGTCTCCTTAACAGATACGCAGTATTTT	CASRVSLTDTQYF
.	TRBV7-8	TRBD2	TRBJ2-5	TGTGCCAGCAGCTTACGTACTCCGGGACTAGCACAAGAGACCCAGTACTTC	CASSLRTPGLAQETQYF
once	TRBV18	TRBD1	TRBJ1-1	TGTGCCAGCTCACCACCCGTGACAGGGGGCAGTTACACTGAAGCTTTCTTT	CASSPPVTGGSYTEAFF
.	TRBV11-2	TRBD1	TRBJ1-2	TGTGCCAGCAGCTTATCAACGACAGGGCGGGGAGGCTACACCTTC	CASSLSTTGRGGYTF
.	TRBV15	.	TRBJ1-5	TGTGCCACCAGCAGAGACTTCGACAGTACACAGCCCCAGCATTTT	CATSRDFDSTQPQHF
few	TRBV20-1	.	TRBJ2-7	TGCAGTGCTAGTAATCAGTACAAGCAGTACTTC	CSASNQYKQYF
once	TRBV28	TRBD1	TRBJ2-5	TGTGCCAGCAGTTTTATCAGGGGGCGAGGAGAGACCCAGTACTTC	CASSFIRGRGETQYF
.	TRBV6-5	.	TRBJ1-2	TGTGCCAGCAGTTACACAAACGCGGCCGGCTACACCTTC	CASSYTNAAGYTF
.	TRBV2	TRBD1	TRBJ2-5	TGTGCCAGCAGACCTTCGAGGGGGCAGGAGACCCAGTACTTC	CASRPSRGQETQYF
.	TRBV19	.	TRBJ1-5	TGTGCCAGTAGTATAGGGGGCGGCCAGGGGAGCCAGCCCCAGCATTTT	CASSIGGGQGSQPQHF
.	TRBV19	.	TRBJ2-7	TGTGCCAGTAGTACCCCACAGGGCTCCGGCTACGAGCAGTACTTC	CASSTPQGSGYEQYF
.	TRBV7-2	.	TRBJ1-5	TGTGCCAGCAGCGACGACAGCGCAGGGGTTCAGCCCCAGCATTTT	CASSDDSAGVQPQHF
.	TRBV30	.	TRBJ1-3	TGTGCCTGGAGTGCCACAGGTGTTGGGCCTGGAAACACCATATATTTT	CAWSATGVGPGNTIYF